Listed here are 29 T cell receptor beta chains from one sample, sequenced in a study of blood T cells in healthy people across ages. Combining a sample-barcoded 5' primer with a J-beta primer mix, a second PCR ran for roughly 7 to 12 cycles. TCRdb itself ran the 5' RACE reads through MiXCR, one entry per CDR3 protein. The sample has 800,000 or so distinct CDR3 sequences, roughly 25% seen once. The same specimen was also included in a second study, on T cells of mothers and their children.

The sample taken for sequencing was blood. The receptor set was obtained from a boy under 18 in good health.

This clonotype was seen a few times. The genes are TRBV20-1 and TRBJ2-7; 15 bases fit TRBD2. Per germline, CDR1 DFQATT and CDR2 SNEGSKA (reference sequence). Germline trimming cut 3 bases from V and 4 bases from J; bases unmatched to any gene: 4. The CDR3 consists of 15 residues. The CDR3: CSARGTSGGLYEQYF. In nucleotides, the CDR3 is TGCAGTGCTAGGGGGACTAGCGGGGGGCTATACGAGCAGTACTTC.

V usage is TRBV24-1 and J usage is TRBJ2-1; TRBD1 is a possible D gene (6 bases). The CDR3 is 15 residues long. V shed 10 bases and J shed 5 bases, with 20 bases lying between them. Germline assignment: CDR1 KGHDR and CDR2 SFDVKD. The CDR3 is CATGEAGAHDNEQFF. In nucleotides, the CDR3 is TGTGCCACAGGAGAAGCAGGGGCCCACGACAATGAGCAGTTCTTC.

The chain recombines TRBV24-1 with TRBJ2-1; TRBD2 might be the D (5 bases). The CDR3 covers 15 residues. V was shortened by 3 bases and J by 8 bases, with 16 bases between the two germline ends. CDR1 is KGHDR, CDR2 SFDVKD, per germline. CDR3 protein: CATSDRLLGNYEQFF. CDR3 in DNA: TGTGCCACCAGTGATCGACTCCTCGGGAACTATGAGCAGTTCTTC.

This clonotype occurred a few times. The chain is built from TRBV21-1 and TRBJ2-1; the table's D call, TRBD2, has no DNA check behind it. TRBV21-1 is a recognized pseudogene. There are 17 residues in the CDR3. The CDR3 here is CASSPRGGRSSYNEQFF. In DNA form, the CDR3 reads TGTGCCAGCAGCCCCCGGGGAGGGAGGAGCTCCTACAATGAGCAGTTCTTC.

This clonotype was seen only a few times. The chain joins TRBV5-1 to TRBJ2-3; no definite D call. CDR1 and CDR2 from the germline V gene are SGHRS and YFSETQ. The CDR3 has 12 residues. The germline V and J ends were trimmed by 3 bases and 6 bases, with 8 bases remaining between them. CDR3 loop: CASSWDGDTQYF. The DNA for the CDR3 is TGCGCCAGCAGCTGGGATGGGGATACGCAGTATTTT.

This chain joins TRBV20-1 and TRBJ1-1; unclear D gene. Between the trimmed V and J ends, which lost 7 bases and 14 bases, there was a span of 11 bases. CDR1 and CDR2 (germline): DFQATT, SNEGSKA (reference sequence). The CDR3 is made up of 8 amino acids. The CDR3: CSVFKKFF. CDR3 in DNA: TGCAGTGTCTTTAAGAAGTTCTTT.

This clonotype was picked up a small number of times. The CDR3 region has the DNA TGCAGCGCCAGCCGATCCCTTTACAATGAGCAGTTCTTC. This encodes CSASRSLYNEQFF. The chain combines TRBV29-1 with TRBJ2-1; D unresolved. This CDR3 has 13 amino acids. Trimming stripped 7 bases from V and 4 bases from J, with 14 bases between. CDR1 and CDR2 (germline): SQVTM, ANQGSEA.

Here the CDR3 reads CASSYRGRDSEAFF. CDR3 coding DNA: TGTGCCAGCAGTTACCGGGGGCGGGACTCTGAAGCTTTCTTT. The chain combines TRBV6-5 with TRBJ1-1, with D possibly being TRBD1 (6 bases). The CDR3 is made up of 14 amino acids. Germline CDR1 MNHEY, CDR2 SVGAGI. Trimming removed 2 bases at V and 6 bases at J, with 13 bases between.

CDR3 nucleotide sequence: TGTGCCAGCAGTTTTGGGTTGGCAGGGGGCGCGGAGACTAATGAAAAACTGTTTTTT. This encodes CASSFGLAGGAETNEKLFF. V is TRBV28 and J is TRBJ1-4; TRBD1 matches at 8 bases. The CDR3 length is 19 residues. With V trimmed by 3 bases and J by 2 bases, 14 bases remained unmatched. Germline values: CDR1 MDHEN, CDR2 SYDVKM.

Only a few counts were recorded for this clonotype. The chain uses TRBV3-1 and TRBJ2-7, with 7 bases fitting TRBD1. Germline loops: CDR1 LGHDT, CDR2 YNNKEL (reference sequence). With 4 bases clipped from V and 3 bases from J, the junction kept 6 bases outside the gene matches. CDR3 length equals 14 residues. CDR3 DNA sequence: TGTGCCAGCAGCCCCTCAGACAGGGACTACGAGCAGTACTTC. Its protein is CASSPSDRDYEQYF.

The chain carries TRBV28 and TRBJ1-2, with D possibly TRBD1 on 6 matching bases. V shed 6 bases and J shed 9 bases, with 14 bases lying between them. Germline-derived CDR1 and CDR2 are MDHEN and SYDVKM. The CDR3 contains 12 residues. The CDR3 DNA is TGTGCCAGCAGCTTGGGCGACAGGAGCTACACCTTC. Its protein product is CASSLGDRSYTF.

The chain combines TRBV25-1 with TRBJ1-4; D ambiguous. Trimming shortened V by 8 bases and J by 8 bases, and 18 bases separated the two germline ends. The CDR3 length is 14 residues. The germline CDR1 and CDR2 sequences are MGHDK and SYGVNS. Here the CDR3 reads CASRQVGGGEKLFF. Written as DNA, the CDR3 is TGTGCCAGCCGCCAGGTGGGTGGTGGCGAAAAACTGTTTTTT.

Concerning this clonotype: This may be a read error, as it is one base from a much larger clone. The CDR3 DNA follows: TGTGCCAGCAGATGGGACACTGAAGCTTTCTTT. The encoded protein is CASRWDTEAFF. The chain carries TRBV12-3 or TRBV12-4 and TRBJ1-1, with D uncertain. The CDR3 has 11 residues. V gave up 6 bases and J gave up 3 bases, with 5 bases separating them.

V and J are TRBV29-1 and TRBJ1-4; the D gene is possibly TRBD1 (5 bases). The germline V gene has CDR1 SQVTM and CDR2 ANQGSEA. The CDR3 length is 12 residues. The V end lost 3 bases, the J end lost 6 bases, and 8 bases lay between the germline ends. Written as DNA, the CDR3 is TGCAGCGTTGAGGGGGAAGATGAAAAACTGTTTTTT. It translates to CSVEGEDEKLFF.

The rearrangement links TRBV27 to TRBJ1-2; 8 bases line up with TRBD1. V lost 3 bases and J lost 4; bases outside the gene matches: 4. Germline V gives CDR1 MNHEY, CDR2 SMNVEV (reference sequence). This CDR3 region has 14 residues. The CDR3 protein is CASSLEGTGYGYTF. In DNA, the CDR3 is TGTGCCAGCAGTTTGGAAGGGACAGGCTATGGCTACACCTTC.

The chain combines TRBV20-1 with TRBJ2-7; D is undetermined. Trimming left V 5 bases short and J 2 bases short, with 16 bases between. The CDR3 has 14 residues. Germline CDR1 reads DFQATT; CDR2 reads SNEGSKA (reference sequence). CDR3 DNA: TGCAGTGCTCGCCGCCTCCAGGTGCCCTACGAGCAGTACTTC. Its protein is CSARRLQVPYEQYF.

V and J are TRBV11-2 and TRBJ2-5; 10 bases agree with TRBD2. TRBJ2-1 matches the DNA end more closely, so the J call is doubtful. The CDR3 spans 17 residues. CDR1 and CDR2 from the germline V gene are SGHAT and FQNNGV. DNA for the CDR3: TGTGCCAGCAGCTTAGAGCCAGCGGGGGGGCCTGACAATGAGCAGTTCTTC. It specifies CASSLEPAGGPDNEQFF.

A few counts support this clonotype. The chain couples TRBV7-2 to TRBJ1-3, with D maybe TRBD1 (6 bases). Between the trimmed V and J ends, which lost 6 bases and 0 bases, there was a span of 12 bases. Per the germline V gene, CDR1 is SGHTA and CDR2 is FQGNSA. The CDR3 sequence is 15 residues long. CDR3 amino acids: CASRSGQSSGNTIYF. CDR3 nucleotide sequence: TGTGCCAGCAGATCCGGACAGAGCTCTGGAAACACCATATATTTT.

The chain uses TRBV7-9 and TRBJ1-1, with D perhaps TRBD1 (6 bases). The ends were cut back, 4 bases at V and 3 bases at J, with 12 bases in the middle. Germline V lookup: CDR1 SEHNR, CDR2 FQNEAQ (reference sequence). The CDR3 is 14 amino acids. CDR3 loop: CASSSRDTDTEAFF. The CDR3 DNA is TGTGCCAGCAGCTCCCGGGACACCGACACTGAAGCTTTCTTT.

CDR3 loop: CASSPRTSGVVAGELFF. CDR3 DNA sequence: TGTGCCAGCAGCCCCCGGACTAGCGGGGTCGTGGCCGGGGAGCTGTTTTTT. The rearrangement links TRBV3-1 to TRBJ2-2, with 12 bases identical to TRBD2. The CDR3 contains 17 residues. Germline V gene data show CDR1 as LGHDT and CDR2 as YNNKEL (reference sequence). V lost 4 bases and J lost 6; bases outside the gene matches: 9.

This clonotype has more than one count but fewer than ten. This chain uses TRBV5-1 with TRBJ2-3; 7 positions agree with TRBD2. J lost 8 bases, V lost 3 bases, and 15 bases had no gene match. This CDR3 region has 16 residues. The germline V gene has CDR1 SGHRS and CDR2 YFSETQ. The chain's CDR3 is CASSSQMSAGDSTQYF. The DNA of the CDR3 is TGCGCCAGCAGCTCTCAAATGTCCGCGGGAGATAGTACGCAGTATTTT.

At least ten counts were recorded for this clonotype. DNA of the CDR3: TGTGCCAGTAGACTAGCGGGACAAGAGACCCAGTACTTC. Protein: CASRLAGQETQYF. The chain combines TRBV6-1 with TRBJ2-5, with TRBD2 matching over 11 bases. The trim removed 9 bases at V and 2 bases at J, leaving 2 bases unmatched. The CDR3 is 13 amino acids. CDR1 is MNHNS, CDR2 SASEGT, per germline.

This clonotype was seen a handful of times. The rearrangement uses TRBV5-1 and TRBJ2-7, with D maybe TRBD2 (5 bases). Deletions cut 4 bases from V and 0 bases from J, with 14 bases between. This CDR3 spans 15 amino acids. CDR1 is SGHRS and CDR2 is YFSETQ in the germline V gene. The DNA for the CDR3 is TGCGCCAGCAGCCTAAACCGGGATCTCTCCTACGAGCAGTACTTC. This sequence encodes CASSLNRDLSYEQYF. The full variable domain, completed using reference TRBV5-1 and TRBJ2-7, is KAGVTQTPRYLIKTRGQQVTLSCSPISGHRSVSWYQQTPGQGLQFLFEYFSETQRNKGNFPGRFSGRQFSNSRSEMNVSTLELGDSALYLCASSLNRDLSYEQYFGPGTRLTVT.

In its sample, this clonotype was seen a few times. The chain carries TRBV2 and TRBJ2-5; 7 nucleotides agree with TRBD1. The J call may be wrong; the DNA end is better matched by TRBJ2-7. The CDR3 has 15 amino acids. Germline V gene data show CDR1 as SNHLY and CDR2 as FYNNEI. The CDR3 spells CASSEAGTDDYEQYF. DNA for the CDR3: TGTGCCAGCAGTGAGGCTGGGACAGACGACTACGAGCAGTACTTC.

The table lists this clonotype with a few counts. CDR3 loop: CASSGALQGAGGYTF. CDR3 nucleotide sequence: TGTGCCAGCAGCGGTGCACTACAGGGGGCAGGTGGCTACACCTTC. The V gene is TRBV5-4, the J gene TRBJ1-2, with 9 bases aligning to TRBD1. V lost 4 bases, J lost 7 bases, and 11 bases stayed unmatched. Per the germline V gene, CDR1 is SGHNT and CDR2 is YYREEE (reference sequence). The CDR3 extends over 15 amino acids.

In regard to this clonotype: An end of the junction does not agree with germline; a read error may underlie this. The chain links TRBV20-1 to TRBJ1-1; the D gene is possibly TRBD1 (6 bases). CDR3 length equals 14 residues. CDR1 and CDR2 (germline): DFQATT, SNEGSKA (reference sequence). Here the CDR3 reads CSARDYGGGTEAFF. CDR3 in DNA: TGCAGTGCTAGAGATTATGGGGGGGGCACTGAAGCCTTCTTT.

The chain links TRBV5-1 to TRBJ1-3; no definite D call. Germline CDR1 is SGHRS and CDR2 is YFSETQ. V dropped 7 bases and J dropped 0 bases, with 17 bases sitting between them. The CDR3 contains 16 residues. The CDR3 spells CASGAAGPSSGNTIYF. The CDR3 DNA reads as TGCGCCAGCGGCGCCGCAGGACCCAGCTCTGGAAACACCATATATTTT.

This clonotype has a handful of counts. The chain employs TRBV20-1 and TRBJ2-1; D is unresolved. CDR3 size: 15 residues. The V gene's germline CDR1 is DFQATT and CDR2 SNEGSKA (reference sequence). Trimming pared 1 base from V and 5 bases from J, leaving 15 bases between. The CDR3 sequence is CSARVSSKYNNEQFF. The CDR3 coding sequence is TGCAGTGCTAGAGTTTCGAGTAAATATAACAATGAGCAGTTCTTC.

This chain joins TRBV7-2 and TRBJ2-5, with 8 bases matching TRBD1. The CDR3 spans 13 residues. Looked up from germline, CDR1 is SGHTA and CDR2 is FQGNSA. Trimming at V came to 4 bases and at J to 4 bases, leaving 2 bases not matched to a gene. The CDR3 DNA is TGTGCCAGCAGCTGGGGACAGGCAGAGACCCAGTACTTC. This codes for CASSWGQAETQYF.